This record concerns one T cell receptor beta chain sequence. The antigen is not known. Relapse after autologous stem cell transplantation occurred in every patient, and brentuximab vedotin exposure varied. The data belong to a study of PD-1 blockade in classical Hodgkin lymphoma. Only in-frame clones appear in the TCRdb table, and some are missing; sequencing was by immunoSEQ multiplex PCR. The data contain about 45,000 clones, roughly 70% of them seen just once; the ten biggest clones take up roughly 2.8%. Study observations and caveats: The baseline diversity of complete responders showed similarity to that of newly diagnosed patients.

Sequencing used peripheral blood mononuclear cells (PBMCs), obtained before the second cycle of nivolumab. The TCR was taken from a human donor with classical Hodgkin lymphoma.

The DNA of the CDR3 is TGTGCCAGCAGCCCCCGGGGGGACACTGAAGCTTTCTTT. It codes for CASSPRGDTEAFF. The rearrangement uses TRBV7-3 and TRBJ1-1; possibly TRBD1 for D (5 bases). The V and J ends lost 5 bases and 3 bases respectively, with 10 bases between them. The CDR3 has 13 residues. Germline V gives CDR1 SGHTA, CDR2 FQGTGA.